This T cell receptor (beta chain) stems from a study of blood T cell repertoires in COVID-19 (dated by TCRdb to between 2020 and 2021). At the level of the whole study: For ImmuneRACE Cohort 3, a participant was defined as recovered based on two consecutive negative NP/OP PCR tests, clearance by a healthcare professional, or resolution of symptoms. Collaborator samples came from the United States, Italy and Spain and covered acute and convalescent phases of COVID-19. The prospective study material was composed of cDNA or gDNA derived from T cells, B-cell-depleted T cells, or PBMCs. Deeply sampled blood TCRbeta repertoires from subjects exposed to, actively infected with, or recovered from COVID-19 were included in the dataset. The repertoires were released in a freely available public database meant as a resource for research on the immune response to SARS-CoV-2. Samples came from the ongoing ImmuneRACE study (first 160 participants) plus 1,254 subjects from 6 global collaborators. Nearly every sample came with metadata listing a de-identified subject ID, COVID-19 status, age in years and sex. Where HLA class I and class II types were available, the types were taken from metadata supplied by the sample provider, not from assay-based typing. Study-wide findings and limitations: Clinical and demographic metadata were provided uncurated, with the amount varying by source and participant.

CDR1 and CDR2, looked up from the germline V gene (reference sequence), are SEHNR and FQNEAQ. Trimming at the junction amounts to 1 base on V and 2 bases on J, and the germline ends lie 10 bases apart. CDR3 length: 15 amino acids, cysteine to phenylalanine. Only the CDR3 region is kept as DNA, spanning 45 bases read in frame from base 1. The immunoSEQ Assay, a bias-controlled multiplex PCR, was used to amplify TCRbeta CDR3 regions from genomic DNA. Per the authors' processing: Nucleated cell counts per sample were estimated from amplification of reference gene primers within the assay. Sequence reads were collapsed and filtered to measure the absolute abundance of every unique TCRbeta CDR3 rearrangement. Productive Simpson clonality was computed per sample as the square root of Simpson's diversity index over productive rearrangements. TCRdb re-hosts the immuneACCESS table, in-frame sequences only. Its copies lack some clones; in the studies checked, an unresolved V gene accounts for under half of them, and the cause for the rest is not known. The V and J calls and clone size are taken from that table; D and trimming were inferred from the DNA. Counted in this sample were about 190,000 clones; more than 85% of them appeared once. The top ten clones comprise around 25% of the sample.

In the prospective study, participants were about 18 to 100 years old, resided in 24 geographic areas of the United States, and were enrolled through a virtual design. To assign participants to cohorts, the prospective study relied on clinical history that participants themselves reported in a screening survey and a study questionnaire. Mobile phlebotomists in the prospective study collected whole blood, serum and a nasopharyngeal or oropharyngeal swab from every participant. Participants in the prospective study had the option to provide additional blood draws and questionnaires over a roughly 2-month period. Before DNA extraction, blood samples from the prospective study were shipped at room temperature or frozen. A remark on this clone: Its antigen is still unknown. No base quality values were provided; no much bigger clone lies one nucleotide off.

Specimen: PBMCs or T cells enriched from blood (not recorded which). The rearrangement combines TRBV7-9 with TRBJ2-3, with the D gene not clear enough to name. This receptor was obtained from a woman aged 40 to 50 in a cohort exposed to, infected with or recovered from COVID-19 (not recorded which). CDR3 sequence: CASSLGGDLTDTQYF. The nucleotides are TGTGCCAGCAGCTTAGGAGGAGACCTCACAGATACGCAGTATTTT.